One and the same sample provided the 7 T cell receptor beta chains below, sequenced in a study of blood T cells in healthy people across ages. Using a J-beta primer mix together with a sample-barcoded 5' primer, a second PCR was run for about 6 to 11 cycles. TCRdb called the 5' RACE reads again in MiXCR, with one record for every CDR3 protein. Here the sample spans around 800,000 distinct CDR3 sequences, about 62% being singletons. Input material: blood. The receptors were gathered from a man younger than 45 in good health.

This clonotype was seen only once. The chain recombines TRBV28 with TRBJ2-7, with no clear D. The CDR3 extends over 12 amino acids. V lost 3 bases and J 7 bases, leaving 10 bases between the germline ends. Germline values: CDR1 MDHEN, CDR2 SYDVKM. The CDR3 DNA reads as TGTGCCAGCAGTTTCCGGAGTACGGAGCAGTACTTC. This gives the protein CASSFRSTEQYF. Full variable domain (rest looked up from reference TRBV28 and TRBJ2-7): DVKVTQSSRYLVKRTGEKVFLECVQDMDHENMFWYRQDPGLGLRLIYFSYDVKMKEKGDIPEGYSVSREKKERFSLILESASTNQTSMYLCASSFRSTEQYFGPGTRLTVT.

This chain uses TRBV29-1 with TRBJ2-3; 9 nucleotides align to TRBD2. Trimming at V came to 3 bases and at J to 3 bases, leaving 10 bases not matched to a gene. Germline assignment: CDR1 SQVTM and CDR2 ANQGSEA. This CDR3 contains 16 residues. The CDR3, as DNA: TGCAGCGTTGAGGCAGAGCGGGGGGTCGCGACAGATACGCAGTATTTT. Protein: CSVEAERGVATDTQYF.

A word on this clonotype: One end of the junction is discordant with germline, which a read error may explain. The chain joins TRBV28 to TRBJ2-5, with TRBD2 matching over 8 bases. TRBJ2-7 explains the end of the DNA better; the J call may be wrong. The CDR3 is 15 amino acids. From germline, CDR1 is MDHEN and CDR2 SYDVKM. The CDR3 region is CTSTTQGGGRREQYF. The CDR3 coding sequence is TGTACCAGCACTACTCAGGGCGGGGGGCGACGCGAGCAGTACTTC.

V gene TRBV30 combines with J gene TRBJ1-1, with 7 bases identical to TRBD1. This CDR3 region has 14 residues. Trimming cost V 4 bases and J 5 bases; bases outside gene matches: 10. In germline, CDR1 is GTSNPN, CDR2 SVGIG (reference sequence). Here the CDR3 reads CAWTRGQSRTEAFF. The CDR3 nucleotides are TGTGCCTGGACCCGGGGACAGAGCAGGACTGAAGCTTTCTTT.

In its sample, this clonotype was seen once. V is TRBV10-3 and J is TRBJ2-7, with TRBD1 identical over 9 bases. V lost 11 bases to trimming and J lost 10 bases; unmatched junction nucleotides: 15. The CDR3 loop spans 13 amino acids. CDR1 and CDR2 from the germline V gene are ENHRY and SYGVKD. CDR3 sequence (DNA): TGTGCCTCGGGACAGGGCAAACAAGAGATCCAGTACTTC. Translation: CASGQGKQEIQYF.

The chain is built from TRBV12-3 or TRBV12-4 and TRBJ1-1; 11 bases fit TRBD1. The CDR3 sequence is 15 residues long. The V segment lost 6 bases and the J segment 1 base; nucleotides outside the gene matches: 4. The chain's CDR3 is CASSRGTGGNTEAFF. The CDR3 coding sequence is TGTGCCAGCAGCCGCGGGACAGGGGGGAACACTGAAGCTTTCTTT.

The genes are TRBV27 and TRBJ2-5; no clear D gene. CDR3 size: 12 residues. In germline, CDR1 is MNHEY, CDR2 SMNVEV (reference sequence). Trimming pared 6 bases from V and 11 bases from J, leaving 16 bases between. CDR3: CASSHPGYKQYF. For the CDR3, the DNA is TGTGCCAGCAGCCACCCTGGGTACAAGCAGTACTTC.